This record looks at one T cell receptor (beta chain) sequence and its context. Antigen: not known. Some clones are missing from TCRdb's copy, which holds only in-frame ones; the method was immunoSEQ multiplex PCR. The sample holds just under 65,000 clones, nearly 98% seen once. This sample is drawn from a study of Tregs in tolerant kidney transplant recipients. V was pared by 3 bases and J by 2 bases, with 12 bases between. Germline assignment: CDR1 SSHAT and CDR2 FNYEAQ (reference sequence). This CDR3 has 15 amino acids. Findings and caveats of the study: Changing PCR primers prevented nucleotide comparison between some patients' samples. Biological reproducibility was not directly addressed in this study. Activated donor B cell expansion appeared to reveal the most relevant donor-specific TCRbeta repertoire.

Unstimulated regulatory T cells (CD4+CD25+CD127-), CD4+CD25- non-regulatory cells, CD4 and CD8 cells were FACS-sorted from thawed PBMCs. The clonotype originates from a human donor who received a combined kidney and bone marrow transplant. The sample here was Tregs from blood, taken before the transplant. The V call is TRBV7-7, the J call TRBJ2-3, with a possible D match to TRBD1 (5 bases). The chain's CDR3 is CASSLQGQVTDTQYF. As DNA, the CDR3 is TGTGCCAGCAGCTTGCAGGGCCAAGTCACAGATACGCAGTATTTT.